The present entry profiles one T cell receptor (beta chain) with its context. Its antigen is as yet unknown. This CDR3 comprises 14 residues. V gave up 7 bases and J gave up 2 bases; unmatched junction bases: 5. Germline V gene data show CDR1 as KGHDR and CDR2 as SFDVKD. This record comes from a study of T cell repertoires in cytomegalovirus infection. In TCRdb, the reads were re-called with MiXCR into one record per CDR3 protein. Here the sample spans some 480,000 distinct CDR3 sequences, 30% to 35% being singletons. V and J are TRBV24-1 and TRBJ2-5, with 8 bases fitting TRBD2. Sequencing used cultured PBMCs, obtained from culture after CMV antigen stimulation. The clonotype comes from a human donor in good health (CMV status not recorded). Some clones in this sample may be carry-over from other donors' samples. The CDR3: CATSAGGGQETQYF. CDR3 in DNA: TGTGCCACCAGCGCTGGCGGGGGGCAAGAGACCCAGTACTTC.